This is a list of T cell receptor beta chains from one sample in a study of early T cells in non-severe SARS-CoV-2 infection. TCRdb called the 5' RACE reads again in MiXCR, with one record for every CDR3 protein. The table includes more than 50,000 distinct CDR3 sequences, roughly 12% detected once. Sequenced sample: whole blood. The receptors here all came from an adult who was a healthcare worker with PCR-confirmed SARS-CoV-2 infection or an uninfected control (not recorded which). Both conserved end residues are part of each CDR3. A D gene is named only where the DNA matches it firmly. Only part of the rows carry a size: once, few, many, or a class if the clone is expanded.

>TRBD2|TRBV20-1|many|TRBJ2-7
TGCAGTGCTAGAGAAGGGACTAGAGAGAGCTACGAGCAGTACTTC
CSAREGTRESYEQYF
>NA|TRBV20-1|medium-sized|TRBJ1-3
TGCAGTGCTACAGTCAAAGCCGGAGCCATATATTTT
CSATVKAGAIYF
>NA|TRBV7-2|few|TRBJ2-5
TGTGCCAGCAGCCACATGACAGCGCAAGAGACCCAGTACTTC
CASSHMTAQETQYF
>NA|TRBV7-2|NA|TRBJ2-3
TGTGCCAGCAGCTTAATCCCAACTGCTCGAGGGGGGCAGTATTTT
CASSLIPTARGGQYF
>TRBD2|TRBV29-1|many|TRBJ2-7
TGCAGCGTTGTCCGGAGCGGGAAAGGCGAGCAGTACTTC
CSVVRSGKGEQYF
>TRBD1|TRBV12-3/TRBV12-4|NA|TRBJ1-2
TGTCCCAGGACAGGGTATGGCTACACCTTC
CPRTGYGYTF
>NA|TRBV2|many|TRBJ1-1
TGTGCCAGCACGTTTATGAACACTGAAGCTTTCTTT
CASTFMNTEAFF
>TRBD2|TRBV7-2|many|TRBJ2-1
TGTGCCAGCAGCTTAGTAGCTAGCGGGGGGACAAATGAGCAGTTCTTC
CASSLVASGGTNEQFF
>TRBD1|TRBV27|NA|TRBJ2-1
TGTGCCAGCAGTCAGGACAGGGTGCCCGTAGGATCCTACAATGAGCAGTTCTTC
CASSQDRVPVGSYNEQFF
>NA|TRBV29-1|few|TRBJ2-3
TGCAGCGTAAACACAGATACGCAGTATTTT
CSVNTDTQYF
>TRBD1|TRBV12-3/TRBV12-4|few|TRBJ2-3
TGTGCCAGCAGTTTAAGGCAGGGGGTCACAGATACGCAGTATTTT
CASSLRQGVTDTQYF
>TRBD2|TRBV12-3/TRBV12-4|NA|TRBJ2-2
TGTGCCAGCAGTTCGGGACTAGAGACCGGGGAGCTGTTTTTT
CASSSGLETGELFF
>NA|TRBV7-9|NA|TRBJ2-7
TGTGCCAGCAGCTTAGCCGAAGGGCTCTCCTACGAGCAGTACTTC
CASSLAEGLSYEQYF
>NA|TRBV7-2|NA|TRBJ2-1
TGTGCCAGCAGCCAGCGACAGGTAGGGTCCTACAATGAGCAGTTCTTC
CASSQRQVGSYNEQFF
>NA|TRBV30|few|TRBJ2-2
TGTGCCTGGAAAGTTGGAACGAACACCGGGGAGCTGTTTTTT
CAWKVGTNTGELFF
>NA|TRBV3-1|NA|TRBJ2-1
TGTGCCAGCAGCCCCCGGCGGGACCATGAGCAGTTCTTC
CASSPRRDHEQFF
>NA|TRBV3-1|few|TRBJ2-7
TGTGCCAGCAGCCGGTACGGTATTTCCTACGAGCAGTACTTC
CASSRYGISYEQYF
>NA|TRBV11-2|NA|TRBJ2-7
TGTGCCAGCAGCATGCGACCGGGACCGAGTTCCTACGAGCAGTACTTC
CASSMRPGPSSYEQYF
>NA|TRBV29-1|NA|TRBJ2-1
TGCAGCGTTGAACAGGGGTTCCGTGAGCAGTTCTTC
CSVEQGFREQFF
>NA|TRBV15|few|TRBJ2-1
TGTGCCACCAGCGGACACAATGAGCAGTTCTTC
CATSGHNEQFF